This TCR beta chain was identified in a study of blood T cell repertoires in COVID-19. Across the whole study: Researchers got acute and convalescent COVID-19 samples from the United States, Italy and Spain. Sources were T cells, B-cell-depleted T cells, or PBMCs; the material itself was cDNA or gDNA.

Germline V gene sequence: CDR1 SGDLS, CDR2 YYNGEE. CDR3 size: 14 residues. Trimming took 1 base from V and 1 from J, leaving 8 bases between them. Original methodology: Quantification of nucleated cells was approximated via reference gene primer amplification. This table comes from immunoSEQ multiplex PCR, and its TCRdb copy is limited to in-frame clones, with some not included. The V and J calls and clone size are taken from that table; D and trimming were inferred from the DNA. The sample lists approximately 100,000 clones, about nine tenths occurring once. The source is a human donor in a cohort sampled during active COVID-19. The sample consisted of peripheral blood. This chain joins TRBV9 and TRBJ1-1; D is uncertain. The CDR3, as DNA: TGTGCCAGCAGCGTACAGGCCTCGAACACTGAAGCTTTCTTT. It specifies CASSVQASNTEAFF.